A single sample gave rise to the 9 T cell receptor beta chains below, sequenced in a study of blood T cell repertoires in COVID-19. Assay: immunoSEQ multiplex PCR; the TCRdb copy retains only in-frame clones and omits some. The sample has 250,000 to 300,000 clones, around 90% seen once. Input material: peripheral blood. The receptors derive from a woman aged 60 to 75 with COVID-19, enrolled during active disease.

V gene TRBV27 combines with J gene TRBJ2-7, with 8 bases that match TRBD2. CDR3 length equals 14 residues. Unmatched junction bases numbered 9, after V lost 4 bases and J lost 7 bases. CDR1 is MNHEY and CDR2 is SMNVEV in the germline V gene (reference sequence). DNA of the CDR3: TGTGCCAGCAGTTCCCTCGCGGGAGGATCTGAGCAGTACTTC. Translation gives CASSSLAGGSEQYF.

The chain has TRBV6-1 and TRBJ2-7, with D uncertain. V lost 9 bases and J 0 bases, leaving 9 bases between the germline ends. The CDR3 has 12 residues. Looked up from germline, CDR1 is MNHNS and CDR2 is SASEGT. The CDR3 is CASTENSYEQYF. The CDR3 DNA reads TGTGCCAGTACAGAGAACTCCTACGAGCAGTACTTC.

The chain has TRBV7-2 and TRBJ1-3, with no clear D. The ends were cut back, 6 bases at V and 3 bases at J, with 15 bases in the middle. Germline CDR1 reads SGHTA; CDR2 reads FQGNSA. The CDR3 is 15 residues long. CDR3 sequence reads: CASSLDRGSGNTIYF. The CDR3 DNA reads TGTGCCAGCAGTTTGGATCGGGGAAGTGGAAACACCATATATTTT. The variable domain in full, completed from reference TRBV7-2 and TRBJ1-3, reads GAGVSQSPSNKVTEKGKDVELRCDPISGHTALYWYRQSLGQGLEFLIYFQGNSAPDKSGLPSDRFSAERTGGSVSTLTIQRTQQEDSAVYLCASSLDRGSGNTIYFGEGSWLTVV.

CDR3 coding DNA: TGTGCCAGCAGCTCCAACATAGCCCCGTATACGCAGTATTTT. Translation gives CASSSNIAPYTQYF. The V gene is TRBV7-2, the J gene TRBJ2-3; D is undetermined. CDR3 length equals 14 residues. V lost 4 bases to trimming and J lost 7 bases, with 15 bases between them. The germline gives CDR1 SGHTA, CDR2 FQGNSA. The full variable domain, in which reference TRBV7-2 and TRBJ2-3 provide the parts outside the CDR3, is GAGVSQSPSNKVTEKGKDVELRCDPISGHTALYWYRQSLGQGLEFLIYFQGNSAPDKSGLPSDRFSAERTGGSVSTLTIQRTQQEDSAVYLCASSSNIAPYTQYFGPGTRLTVL.

The chain recombines TRBV3-1 (or the pseudogene TRBV3-2) with TRBJ2-7, with 8 bases lining up with TRBD2. The CDR3 is 15 residues long. CDR1 and CDR2 (germline): LGHDT, YNNKEL (reference sequence). V gave up 3 bases and J gave up 2 bases; unmatched junction bases: 6. The CDR3 loop is CASSHRRRGAYEQYF. The CDR3 nucleotides are TGTGCCAGCAGCCATCGGCGGCGGGGGGCCTACGAGCAGTACTTC.

V is TRBV19 and J is TRBJ1-2; D may be TRBD1 (5 bases). With 3 bases removed from V and 8 bases from J, the gap between germline ends came to 10 bases. CDR1 and CDR2 (germline): LNHDA, SQIVND (reference sequence). This CDR3 spans 12 amino acids. The CDR3 protein is CASSIGGIGYTF. The CDR3 bases are TGTGCCAGTAGTATCGGGGGTATCGGCTACACCTTC.

The chain's CDR3 is CASSHPTGGRSYNEQFF. CDR3 sequence (DNA): TGTGCCAGCAGCCATCCTACGGGCGGGAGGTCCTACAATGAGCAGTTCTTC. This chain connects TRBV3-1 (or the pseudogene TRBV3-2) to TRBJ2-1; 8 nucleotides agree with TRBD2. V lost 3 bases, J lost 1 base, and 8 bases stayed unmatched. CDR1 LGHDT and CDR2 YNNKEL come from the germline V gene (reference sequence). The CDR3 consists of 17 residues.

V is TRBV5-4 and J is TRBJ1-4; 7 nucleotides line up with TRBD1. Germline loops: CDR1 SGHNT, CDR2 YYREEE (reference sequence). After removal of 2 bases from V and 3 bases from J, the junction contained 4 bases not matched to a gene. This CDR3 region has 15 residues. The CDR3 DNA is TGTGCCAGCAGCTTAGGGGGCTCAGCTAATGAAAAACTGTTTTTT. Translating gives CASSLGGSANEKLFF. Looking up the rest from reference TRBV5-4 and TRBJ1-4 gives the full variable domain: ETGVTQSPTHLIKTRGQQVTLRCSSQSGHNTVSWYQQALGQGPQFIFQYYREEENGRGNFPPRFSGLQFPNYSSELNVNALELDDSALYLCASSLGGSANEKLFFGSGTQLSVL.

This rearrangement joins TRBV24-1 to TRBJ2-7, with unresolved D. The CDR3 is 15 residues long. The V end was cut by 4 bases, the J end by 3 bases, with 15 bases between. Germline CDR1 and CDR2: KGHDR and SFDVKD. CDR3 coding DNA: TGTGCCACCAGTGACCCGGCCGGCAGGTACTACGAGCAGTACTTC. It translates to CATSDPAGRYYEQYF.